This TCR beta chain was sequenced during a study of T cells in Graves' hyperthyroidism and ophthalmopathy. Study background: Peripheral blood was drawn at first diagnosis, prior to all treatment. Points from the study as a whole: In validation, the model predicted ophthalmopathy. These predictions came a median roughly 6 months before onset. Most thyroid clonotypes with frequency above 0.001 were detected in blood.

The study defined stable Graves' hyperthyroidism as no ophthalmopathy progression within 18 months. This clonotype was detected ten times or more. Its antigen is as yet unknown. TCR beta CDR3 sequences were amplified from RNA transcripts. The HTBI set primed first-round TCR CDR3 RT-PCR. One entry per CDR3 protein, called by TCRdb with MiXCR from the multiplex PCR reads. The sample has about 320,000 distinct CDR3 sequences; roughly 15% are singletons. The specimen was blood. The sequence was obtained from a man in his thirties or forties with Graves' hyperthyroidism.

The CDR3: CASSSLGCFHSNQPQHF. CDR3 sequence (DNA): TGTGCCAGCAGTTCCCTCGGGTGCTTCCATAGCAATCAGCCCCAGCATTTT. The chain combines TRBV7-9 with TRBJ1-5; D remains ambiguous. Between the trimmed V and J ends, which lost 6 bases and 0 bases, there was a span of 18 bases. The CDR3 runs 17 residues. CDR1 and CDR2 from the germline V gene are SEHNR and FQNEAQ (reference sequence).